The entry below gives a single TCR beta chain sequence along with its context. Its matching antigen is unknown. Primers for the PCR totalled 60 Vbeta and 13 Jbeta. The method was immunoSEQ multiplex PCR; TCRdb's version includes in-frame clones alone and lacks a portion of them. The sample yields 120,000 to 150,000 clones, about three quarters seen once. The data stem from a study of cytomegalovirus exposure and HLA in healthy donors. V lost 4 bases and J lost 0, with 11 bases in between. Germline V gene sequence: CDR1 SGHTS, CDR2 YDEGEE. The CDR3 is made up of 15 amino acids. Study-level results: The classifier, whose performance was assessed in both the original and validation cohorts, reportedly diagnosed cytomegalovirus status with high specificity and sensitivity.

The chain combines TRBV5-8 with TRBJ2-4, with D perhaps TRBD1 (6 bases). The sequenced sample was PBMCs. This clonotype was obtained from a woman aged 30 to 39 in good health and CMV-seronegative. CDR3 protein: CASSPRTVAKNIQYF. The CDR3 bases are TGTGCCAGCAGCCCCAGGACAGTAGCCAAAAACATTCAGTACTTC.